This T cell receptor (beta chain) stems from a study of read filtering for tumor transcriptome and immune sequencing. Study in general: Fewer than 10 patients were R-ISS I, 16 were R-ISS II, 6 or 7 were R-ISS III. DNase treatment preceded whole-transcriptome library preparation.

The library was built from roughly 400 ng RNA with molecular barcoded adaptors for alpha/delta and beta/gamma chains. In TCRdb, the reads were re-called with MiXCR into one record per CDR3 protein. The top ten hold about 32% of the sample, which has 42,000 or so distinct CDR3 sequences, about an eighth seen once. This CDR3 has 16 residues. Germline lookup yields CDR1 LNHDA and CDR2 SQIVND (reference sequence). V was clipped by 7 bases and J by 6 bases; unmatched bases: 12. This clonotype has just a few counts. The receptor was isolated from a donor aged 40 or over with multiple myeloma. The material sequenced was a population of CD138-negative cells sorted from bone marrow. The V gene is TRBV19, the J gene TRBJ1-6; 7 bases are shared with TRBD1. The CDR3 nucleotides are TGTGCCAGTACTGGGACAGAGTTTCGAACTAATTCACCCCTCCACTTT. Amino acid sequence: CASTGTEFRTNSPLHF.